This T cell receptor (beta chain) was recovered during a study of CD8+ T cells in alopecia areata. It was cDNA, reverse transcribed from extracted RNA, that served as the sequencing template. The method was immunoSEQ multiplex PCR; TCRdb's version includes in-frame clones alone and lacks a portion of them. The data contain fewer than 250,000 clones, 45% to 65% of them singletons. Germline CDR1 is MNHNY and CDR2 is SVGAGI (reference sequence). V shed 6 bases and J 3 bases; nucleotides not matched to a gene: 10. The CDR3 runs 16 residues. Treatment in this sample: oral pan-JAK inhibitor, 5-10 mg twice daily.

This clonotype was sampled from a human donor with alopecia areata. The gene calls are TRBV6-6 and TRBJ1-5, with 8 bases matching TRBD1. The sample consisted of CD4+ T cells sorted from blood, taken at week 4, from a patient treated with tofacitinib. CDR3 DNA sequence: TGTGCCAGCAGGTCCCAGGGGGCTAACTTCAATCAGCCCCAGCATTTT. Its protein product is CASRSQGANFNQPQHF.